This entry describes one T cell receptor beta chain. The data were taken from a study of blood T cells in healthy people across ages. Across the whole study: Template switching picked up about one barcoded beta molecule for each two T cells.

The CDR3 runs 14 residues. From germline, CDR1 is KGHDR and CDR2 SFDVKD. J gave up 10 bases and V 4 bases, and 9 bases lay outside the gene matches. Together with a sample-barcoded 5' primer, a J-beta primer mix was included in a second PCR lasting about 7 to 12 cycles. TCRdb itself ran the 5' RACE reads through MiXCR, one entry per CDR3 protein. The sample has 550,000 to 650,000 distinct CDR3 sequences, about 30% seen once. The V gene is TRBV24-1, the J gene TRBJ2-1, with 7 bases matching TRBD2. The source is a woman at least 80 years old in good health. The specimen sequenced was blood. The CDR3 reads CATSDERDGREQFF. DNA of the CDR3: TGTGCCACCAGTGACGAACGAGACGGGAGGGAGCAGTTCTTC.